This is a list of T cell receptor beta chains from one sample in a study of CD8 T cells in ankylosing spondylitis. Each CDR3 protein is one row after TCRdb ran MiXCR on the 5' RACE reads. The sample lists 750,000 to 850,000 distinct CDR3 sequences, approximately 10% occurring once. Sequencing was done on a sample of blood, either unsorted or a sorted T cell fraction (not recorded which). Receptors originate from a male donor with ankylosing spondylitis. CDR3s leave out the opening cysteine and the closing phenylalanine or tryptophan.

>TRBJ2-5|TRBV29-1
SVGPLFQETQY
>TRBJ2-7|TRBV10-3
AISGTHGTGAAYEQY
>TRBJ2-7|TRBV3-1
ASSQGSQSGQY
>TRBJ2-3|TRBV20-1
SAGTGRTDTQY
>TRBJ2-3|TRBV5-4
ASSSRTGGFTDMQY
>TRBJ1-4|TRBV20-1
SAYRDRLF
>TRBJ2-6|TRBV20-1
SALEGSGANVLT
>TRBJ2-5|TRBV5-1
ASSLRPSLGETQY
>TRBJ2-7|TRBV7-2
ASSLIGLGGEQY
>TRBJ2-7|TRBV6-2/TRBV6-3
ASTRFGDSSYEQY
>TRBJ2-5|TRBV5-1
ASSLLSGGAGETQY
>TRBJ1-2|TRBV10-3
AVTWDRNTGYT
>TRBJ2-6|TRBV14
ASSQGTGGRVLT
>TRBJ2-7|TRBV4-1
ASSQDIRLAGYSYEQY
>TRBJ2-1|TRBV24-1
ATSDNGLAGGFEQF
>TRBJ1-1|TRBV20-1
SARGGQNTEAF
>TRBJ2-7|TRBV20-1
SASPTGPYEQY
>TRBJ1-3|TRBV6-1
ASSSRGVSGNTIY
>TRBJ2-1|TRBV11-2
ASSLDPGVHNEQF
>TRBJ2-7|TRBV10-3
AISRLAGAGYEQY